These 3 T cell receptor beta chains share one sample of origin, sequenced in a study of T cell responses to AZD1222 COVID-19 vaccine. Sequencing was performed with immunoSEQ multiplex PCR; in TCRdb, only in-frame clones are kept and a portion is missing. The sample includes 95,000 to 100,000 clones, around 87% of them seen just once. Sequences were derived from peripheral blood, sampled 28 days after the second AZD1222 dose. These receptors were obtained from an adult who received the AZD1222 COVID-19 vaccine.

This rearrangement joins TRBV6-2 or TRBV6-3 to TRBJ1-5; the D is unclear. The CDR3 runs 13 residues. Germline V gene lookup returns CDR1 MNHEY and CDR2 SVGEGT. V was cut by 1 base and J by 7 bases, with 8 bases left in between. The CDR3 spells CASSYYRSQPQHF. CDR3 in DNA: TGTGCCAGCAGTTACTACAGAAGCCAGCCCCAGCATTTT.

This chain links TRBV5-1 with TRBJ2-7; D may correspond to TRBD1 or TRBD2 (6 bases each). The CDR3 contains 16 residues. Between the trimmed V and J ends, which lost 4 bases and 2 bases, there was a span of 19 bases. Germline CDR1 and CDR2: SGHRS and YFSETQ. CDR3 bases: TGCGCCAGCAGCCCCGGAGGGTCAGGGGACACCTACGAGCAGTACTTC. Translation gives CASSPGGSGDTYEQYF.

The chain employs TRBV19 and TRBJ2-2; 10 bases align to TRBD2. The CDR3 is 19 amino acids. Germline trimming cut 2 bases from V and 4 bases from J; bases unmatched to any gene: 13. In germline, CDR1 is LNHDA, CDR2 SQIVND (reference sequence). The CDR3 nucleotides are TGTGCCAGTAGTATATTGAGCGGGGGGGCCTCGGGGAGCACCGGGGAGCTGTTTTTT. Translating it yields CASSILSGGASGSTGELFF.